Listed here are 12 T cell receptor beta chains from one sample, sequenced in a study of regulatory T cells in long-lasting Graves disease. The time point was: newly diagnosed GD, antithyroid drugs for less than 3 months. Extracted PBMC RNA gave rise to the TCR library. Construction of TCR beta libraries relied on iRepertoire HTBI primers and on Arm-PCR targeting CDR3 regions. Using its own MiXCR run on the multiplex PCR reads, TCRdb lists one record per CDR3 protein. The sample includes about 450,000 distinct CDR3 sequences, less than 15% of them seen just once. The same data also went into a second study, on T cells in Graves' hyperthyroidism and ophthalmopathy.

The specimen was peripheral blood mononuclear cells (PBMCs), collected at new diagnosis, from a patient treated with antithyroid drugs. These receptors all stem from a woman in her forties or fifties with Graves disease.

In its sample, this clonotype was seen many times. This chain joins TRBV6-8 and TRBJ2-7, with TRBD2 identical over 9 bases. Germline-derived CDR1 and CDR2 are MNHGY and SAAAGT. The V and J ends lost 0 bases and 2 bases, in that order; junction bases with no gene match: 11. This CDR3 is 18 amino acids long. The CDR3 nucleotides read TGTGCCAGCAGTTACTCGAATAGCGGGAGTATCGGGACCTACGAGCAGTACTTC. Translating gives CASSYSNSGSIGTYEQYF.

This clonotype has just a few counts. DNA for the CDR3: TGTGCCAGCAGTCGGGCAGGGGAAAACATTCAGTACTTC. Translating it yields CASSRAGENIQYF. V usage is TRBV6-2 or TRBV6-3 and J usage is TRBJ2-4; D is possibly TRBD1 (6 bases). CDR1 MNHEY and CDR2 SVGEGT come from the germline V gene. V was cut by 5 bases and J by 5 bases, with 10 bases left in between. The CDR3 spans 13 residues.

Turning to this clonotype: A read error may explain this, as a much larger clone is one base away. No conserved phenylalanine or tryptophan ends this CDR3, so it is likely a read error. The chain recombines TRBV2 with TRBJ1-6; 8 bases are a match to TRBD1. V shed 4 bases and J 6 bases; nucleotides not matched to a gene: 8. Germline CDR1 reads SNHLY; CDR2 reads FYNNEI. The CDR3 consists of 16 residues. The CDR3 coding sequence is TGTGCCAGCAGTGCGGGACAGGTCCGCTCTAATTCACCCCTCCACGTT. Protein: CASSAGQVRSNSPLHV.

This clonotype was counted once. The V and J genes are TRBV29-1 and TRBJ2-5; a possible D gene is TRBD2 (6 bases). CDR3 size: 13 residues. Germline V gene data show CDR1 as SQVTM and CDR2 as ANQGSEA. Trimming pared 4 bases from V and 2 bases from J, leaving 11 bases between. The CDR3 bases are TGCAGCGTTGGCTCTAGCGCTCAAGAGACCCAGTACTTC. It codes for CSVGSSAQETQYF.

There are a few counts of this clonotype. J is TRBJ2-7 and V is TRBV27; 8 bases are shared with TRBD1. CDR1 is MNHEY and CDR2 is SMNVEV in the germline V gene (reference sequence). V lost 7 bases to trimming and J lost 4 bases; unmatched junction nucleotides: 12. The CDR3 extends over 15 amino acids. The CDR3 coding sequence is TGTGCCAGCACGCAATCGGGACAGGTACCTTACGAGCAGTACTTC. Translating gives CASTQSGQVPYEQYF.

Many counts were recorded for this clonotype. The CDR3 here is CASSLDLGEKTQYF. In DNA, the CDR3 is TGTGCCAGCAGTTTAGATCTGGGGGAAAAGACCCAGTACTTC. The rearrangement joins TRBV27 to TRBJ2-5; TRBD1 or TRBD2 may be the D gene (5 bases each). CDR1 and CDR2 from the germline V gene are MNHEY and SMNVEV (reference sequence). This CDR3 has 14 residues. Trimming shortened V by 2 bases and J by 6 bases, and 13 bases separated the two germline ends.

This clonotype has just a few counts. The chain links TRBV9 to TRBJ1-5, with TRBD1 matching 7 bases. The V gene's germline CDR1 is SGDLS and CDR2 YYNGEE. V was pared by 2 bases and J by 3 bases, with 2 bases of the junction left unmatched. The CDR3 totals 14 residues. CDR3 DNA sequence: TGTGCCAGCAGCGTTACAGGGGCCAATCAGCCCCAGCATTTT. This translates into CASSVTGANQPQHF. The whole variable domain, remainder taken from reference TRBV9 and TRBJ1-5, is DSGVTQTPKHLITATGQRVTLRCSPRSGDLSVYWYQQSLDQGLQFLIQYYNGEERAKGNILERFSAQQFPDLHSELNLSSLELGDSALYFCASSVTGANQPQHFGDGTRLSIL.

Note on this clonotype: This may come from a read error, since a much larger clone is one base off. The chain has TRBV29-1 and TRBJ2-3; 7 bases agree with TRBD2. TRBJ2-7 explains the end of the DNA better; the J call may be wrong. Germline V gives CDR1 SQVTM, CDR2 ANQGSEA. CDR3 length: 15 residues. DNA for the CDR3: TGCAGCGTGCCGGTCGGGCTAGCGGACATCAATGAGCAGTACTTC. Translation: CSVPVGLADINEQYF.

This clonotype was counted many times. The CDR3 DNA is TGTGCCAGCAGCCGCCTCTGGGGACTAGCGGCAGGGAACTACAATGAGCAGTTCTTC. Amino acid sequence: CASSRLWGLAAGNYNEQFF. The chain employs TRBV11-2 and TRBJ2-1; 11 nucleotides match TRBD2. Germline-derived CDR1 and CDR2 are SGHAT and FQNNGV. CDR3 size: 19 residues. The ends lost 5 bases at V and 3 bases at J; junction bases unmatched: 15.

The gene calls are TRBV7-6 and TRBJ2-1, with 11 bases matching TRBD2. CDR3 length: 15 residues. The V gene end was trimmed by 4 bases and the J gene end by 8 bases; junction bases not matched to a gene: 7. CDR1 is SGHVS and CDR2 is FNYEAQ in the germline V gene. The CDR3 DNA sequence: TGTGCCAGCAGCTCGGGACTAGCGGTACACGATGAGCAGTTCTTC. Translated, it gives CASSSGLAVHDEQFF.

In this sample, this clonotype turned up once. A much larger clone lies one base from this, so it may be a read error. The J gene is TRBJ1-3, the V gene TRBV2; D gene unclear. Per the germline V gene, CDR1 is SNHLY and CDR2 is FYNNEI. CDR3 length equals 14 residues. CDR3 coding DNA: TGTGCCAGCAGTGAACAGAGCTCTGGAAACACCATATGTTTT. Protein sequence: CASSEQSSGNTICF.

Many counts were recorded for this clonotype. The chain couples TRBV28 to TRBJ2-7; 10 nucleotides match TRBD2. CDR3 length: 16 residues. The V and J ends lost 3 bases and 5 bases, in that order; junction bases with no gene match: 10. The germline CDR1 and CDR2 sequences are MDHEN and SYDVKM. The CDR3 loop reads CASSFWASGSTHEQYF. CDR3 in DNA: TGTGCCAGCAGTTTCTGGGCTAGCGGGAGTACCCACGAGCAGTACTTC.